The next 14 T cell receptor beta chains were all read from a single sample in a study of control samples from healthy donors and cancer patients. Clones were sequenced by immunoSEQ multiplex PCR, and TCRdb holds only the in-frame ones, with some missing. The sample includes some 89,000 clones, around nine tenths of them seen just once. Sequencing was performed on blood. All receptors come from a man between 25 and 39 years old in good health.

With regard to this clone: The sample has other DNA sequences that encode this CDR3 too. The chain is built from TRBV18 and TRBJ2-3; maybe TRBD2 (5 bases). The germline gives CDR1 KGHSH, CDR2 LQKENI. The length of the CDR3 is 14 residues. The germline V and J ends were trimmed by 3 bases and 5 bases, with 12 bases remaining between them. CDR3: CASSPLGSGDTQYF. CDR3 bases: TGTGCCAGCTCACCTCTGGGGAGCGGAGATACGCAGTATTTT.

V gene TRBV12-3 or TRBV12-4 combines with J gene TRBJ2-2; TRBD1 might be the D (6 bases). V dropped 10 bases and J dropped 6 bases, with 15 bases sitting between them. CDR3 length: 13 amino acids. CDR3 sequence reads: CAIAQGFPGELFF. The CDR3 DNA reads TGTGCCATTGCCCAGGGGTTCCCCGGGGAGCTGTTTTTT.

The chain combines TRBV7-8 with TRBJ1-4; D might be TRBD1 (5 bases). The CDR3 covers 14 residues. Trimming pared 3 bases from V and 7 bases from J, leaving 12 bases between. Germline V gene lookup returns CDR1 SGHVS and CDR2 FQNEAQ. The CDR3 nucleotides read TGTGCCAGCAGCTTGGGGCGGTCTGGTGAAAAACTGTTTTTT. This gives the protein CASSLGRSGEKLFF.

Here the CDR3 DNA reads TGTGCCAGCTCATCCGACCCTCAAGAGACCCAGTACTTC. Residues: CASSSDPQETQYF. This chain uses TRBV18 with TRBJ2-5; D is unresolved. Between the trimmed V and J ends, which lost 5 bases and 2 bases, there was a span of 9 bases. CDR3 length equals 13 residues. Germline loops: CDR1 KGHSH, CDR2 LQKENI.

The chain is built from TRBV6-2 or TRBV6-3 and TRBJ1-5; D gene ambiguous. This CDR3 has 13 amino acids. Trimming stripped 5 bases from V and 4 bases from J, with 9 bases between. Germline V gene sequence: CDR1 MNHEY, CDR2 SVGEGT. The CDR3: CASSRLANQPQHF. DNA for the CDR3: TGTGCCAGCAGTCGCCTCGCAAATCAGCCCCAGCATTTT.

The chain carries TRBV7-9 and TRBJ2-5; 8 nucleotides line up with TRBD2. In germline, CDR1 is SEHNR, CDR2 FQNEAQ (reference sequence). The V segment lost 1 base and the J segment 6 bases; nucleotides outside the gene matches: 7. The CDR3 sequence is 15 residues long. CDR3 in amino acids: CASSLGGGSGKTQYF. DNA of the CDR3: TGTGCCAGCAGCTTAGGCGGGGGGAGTGGAAAGACCCAGTACTTC.

This chain uses TRBV9 with TRBJ1-6; D is unresolved. Trimming took 0 bases from V and 5 from J, leaving 6 bases between them. From germline, CDR1 is SGDLS and CDR2 YYNGEE. The CDR3 loop spans 14 amino acids. The chain's CDR3 is CASSVGDHNSPLHF. CDR3 in DNA: TGTGCCAGCAGCGTAGGTGACCATAATTCACCCCTCCACTTT.

V usage is TRBV30 and J usage is TRBJ1-2; tentatively, D is TRBD1 (6 bases). CDR3 length: 16 amino acids. The germline CDR1 and CDR2 sequences are GTSNPN and SVGIG (reference sequence). V lost 3 bases and J lost 0, with 17 bases in between. In nucleotides, the CDR3 is TGTGCCTGGAGCCTAATCGGACAGACAGCTAACTATGGCTACACCTTC. This encodes CAWSLIGQTANYGYTF.

V and J are TRBV24-1 and TRBJ2-2; 10 bases are shared with TRBD1. Germline CDR1 KGHDR, CDR2 SFDVKD. V shed 2 bases, J shed 5 bases, and the junction held 7 bases outside the gene matches. The CDR3 extends over 17 amino acids. CDR3 region: CATSDSMMGQGTGELFF. DNA for the CDR3: TGTGCCACCAGTGATTCGATGATGGGACAGGGGACCGGGGAGCTGTTTTTT.

The chain carries TRBV6-5 and TRBJ1-2; D gene uncertain. V was pared by 2 bases and J by 4 bases, with 17 bases between. This CDR3 comprises 16 residues. Germline V gene lookup returns CDR1 MNHEY and CDR2 SVGAGI. The CDR3 sequence: CASSYGSAGPGYGYTF. CDR3 DNA sequence: TGTGCCAGCAGTTACGGGTCCGCGGGCCCGGGCTATGGCTACACCTTC.

The sample holds a few counts of this clone. This chain connects TRBV4-1 to TRBJ2-5; D is unclear. V dropped 1 base and J dropped 2 bases, with 8 bases sitting between them. Germline CDR1 MGHRA, CDR2 YSYEKL. CDR3 length: 14 residues. CDR3 DNA: TGCGCCAGCAGCCAAGTGTCGGTACAAGAGACCCAGTACTTC. Its protein is CASSQVSVQETQYF.

Notes on this clone: The identical CDR3 is also encoded by other nucleotide sequences in the sample. The V gene is TRBV4-1, the J gene TRBJ1-5, with D possibly TRBD1 on 5 matching bases. Germline CDR1 and CDR2: MGHRA and YSYEKL. V was cut by 3 bases and J by 4 bases, with 13 bases left in between. The CDR3 has 15 amino acids. The CDR3 DNA reads as TGCGCCAGCAGCCAGATCGACAGTAGTAATCAGCCCCAGCATTTT. Translated: CASSQIDSSNQPQHF.

A few counts support this clone. The chain is built from TRBV18 and TRBJ1-1, with D unresolved. CDR1 and CDR2 (germline): KGHSH, LQKENI. The V end lost 5 bases, the J end lost 4 bases, and 8 bases lay between the germline ends. This CDR3 is built from 12 residues. The CDR3 DNA reads as TGTGCCAGCTCAGGCCTGAGCACTGAAGCTTTCTTT. Its translation: CASSGLSTEAFF.

This clone occurred once. V usage is TRBV20-1 and J usage is TRBJ2-7, with D possibly being TRBD2 (5 bases). The CDR3 is made up of 11 amino acids. Germline values: CDR1 DFQATT, CDR2 SNEGSKA (reference sequence). DNA of the CDR3: TGCAGCGCCCAGGTAGCGAACGAGCAGTACGTC. This encodes CSAQVANEQYV.